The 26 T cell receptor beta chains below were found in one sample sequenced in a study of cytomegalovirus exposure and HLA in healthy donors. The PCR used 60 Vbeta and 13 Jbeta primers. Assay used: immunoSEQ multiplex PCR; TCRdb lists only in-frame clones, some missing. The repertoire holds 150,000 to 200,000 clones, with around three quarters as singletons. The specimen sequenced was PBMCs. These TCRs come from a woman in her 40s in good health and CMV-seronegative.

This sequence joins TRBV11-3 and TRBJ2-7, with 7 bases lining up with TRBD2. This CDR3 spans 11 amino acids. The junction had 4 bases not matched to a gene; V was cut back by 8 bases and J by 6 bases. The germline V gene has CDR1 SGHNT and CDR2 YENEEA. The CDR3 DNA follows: TGTGCCAGCGCCCTAGCGGTCGAGCAGTACTTC. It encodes CASALAVEQYF.

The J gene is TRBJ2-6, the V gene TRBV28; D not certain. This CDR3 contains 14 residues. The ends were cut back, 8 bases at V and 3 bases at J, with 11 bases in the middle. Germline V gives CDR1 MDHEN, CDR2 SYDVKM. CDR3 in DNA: TGTGCCAGCTACCCCTCAGATGGGGCCAACGTCCTGACTTTC. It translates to CASYPSDGANVLTF.

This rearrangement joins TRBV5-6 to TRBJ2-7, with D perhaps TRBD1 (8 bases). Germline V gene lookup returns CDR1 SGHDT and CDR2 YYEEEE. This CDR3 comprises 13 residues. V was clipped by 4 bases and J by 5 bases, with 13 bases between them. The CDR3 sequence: CASSRTGRDEQYF. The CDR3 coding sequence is TGTGCCAGCAGCAGGACAGGGAGGGACGAGCAGTACTTC.

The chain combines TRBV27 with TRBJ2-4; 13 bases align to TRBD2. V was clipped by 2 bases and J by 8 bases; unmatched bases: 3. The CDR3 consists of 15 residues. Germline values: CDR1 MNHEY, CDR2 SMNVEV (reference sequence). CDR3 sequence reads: CASSLGTSGKDIQYF. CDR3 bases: TGTGCCAGCAGTTTAGGGACTAGCGGGAAGGACATTCAGTACTTC.

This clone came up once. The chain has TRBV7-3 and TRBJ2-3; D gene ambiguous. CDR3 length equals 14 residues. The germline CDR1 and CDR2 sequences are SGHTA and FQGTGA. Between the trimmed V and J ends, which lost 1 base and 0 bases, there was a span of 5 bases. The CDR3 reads CASSLKLSTDTQYF. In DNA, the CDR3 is TGTGCCAGCAGCTTAAAACTAAGCACAGATACGCAGTATTTT.

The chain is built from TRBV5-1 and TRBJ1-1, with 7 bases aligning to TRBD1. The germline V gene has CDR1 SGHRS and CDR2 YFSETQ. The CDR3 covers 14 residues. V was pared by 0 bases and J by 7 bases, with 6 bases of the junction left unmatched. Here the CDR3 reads CASSLGLTGNEAFF. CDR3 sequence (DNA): TGCGCCAGCAGCTTGGGGTTGACAGGGAATGAAGCTTTCTTT.

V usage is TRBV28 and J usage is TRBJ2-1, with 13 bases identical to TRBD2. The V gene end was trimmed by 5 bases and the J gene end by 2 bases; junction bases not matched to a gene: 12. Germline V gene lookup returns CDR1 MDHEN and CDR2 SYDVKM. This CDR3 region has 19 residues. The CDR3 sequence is CASSPTSGRAQGTYNEQFF. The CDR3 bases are TGTGCCAGCAGTCCTACTAGCGGGAGGGCCCAAGGGACCTACAATGAGCAGTTCTTC.

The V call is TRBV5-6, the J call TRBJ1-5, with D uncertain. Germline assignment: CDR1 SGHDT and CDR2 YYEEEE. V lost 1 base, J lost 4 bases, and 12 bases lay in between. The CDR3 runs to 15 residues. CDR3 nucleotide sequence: TGTGCCAGCAGCTTGAGGTTCGGAGGTAATCAGCCCCAGCATTTT. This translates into CASSLRFGGNQPQHF.

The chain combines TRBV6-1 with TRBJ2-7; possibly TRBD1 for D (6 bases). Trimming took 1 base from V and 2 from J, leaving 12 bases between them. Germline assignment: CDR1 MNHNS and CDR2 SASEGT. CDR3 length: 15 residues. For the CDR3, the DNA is TGTGCCAGCAGTGAAGGACAGGAAAAACCCTACGAGCAGTACTTC. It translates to CASSEGQEKPYEQYF.

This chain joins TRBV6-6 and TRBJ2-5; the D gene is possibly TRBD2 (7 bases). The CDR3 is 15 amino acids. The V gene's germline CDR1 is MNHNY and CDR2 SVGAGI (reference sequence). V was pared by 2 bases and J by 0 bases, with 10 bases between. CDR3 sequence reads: CASSYRGGYQETQYF. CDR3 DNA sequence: TGTGCCAGCAGTTACAGGGGGGGGTACCAAGAGACCCAGTACTTC.

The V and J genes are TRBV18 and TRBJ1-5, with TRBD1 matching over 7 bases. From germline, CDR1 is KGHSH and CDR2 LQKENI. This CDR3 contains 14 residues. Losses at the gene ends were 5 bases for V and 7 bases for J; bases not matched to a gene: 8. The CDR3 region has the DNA TGTGCCAGCTCATCGGGACAGACCTTCCAGCCCCAGCATTTT. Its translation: CASSSGQTFQPQHF.

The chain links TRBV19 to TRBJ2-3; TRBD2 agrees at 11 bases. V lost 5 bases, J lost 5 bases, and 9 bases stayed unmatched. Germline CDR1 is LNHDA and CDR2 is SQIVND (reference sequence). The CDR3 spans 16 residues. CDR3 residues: CASSEVAGGFIDTQYF. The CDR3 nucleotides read TGTGCCAGTAGTGAGGTAGCGGGAGGGTTCATAGATACGCAGTATTTT.

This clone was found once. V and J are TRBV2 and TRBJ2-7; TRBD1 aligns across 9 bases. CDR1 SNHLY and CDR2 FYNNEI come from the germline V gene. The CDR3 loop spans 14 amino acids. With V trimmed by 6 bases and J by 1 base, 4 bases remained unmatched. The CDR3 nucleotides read TGTGCCAGCAGACCCGGGACAGGGTCCTACGAGCAGTACTTC. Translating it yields CASRPGTGSYEQYF.

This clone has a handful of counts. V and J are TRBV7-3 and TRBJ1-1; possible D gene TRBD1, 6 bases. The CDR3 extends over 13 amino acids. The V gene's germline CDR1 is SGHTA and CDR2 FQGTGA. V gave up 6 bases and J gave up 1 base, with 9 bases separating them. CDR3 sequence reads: CASSYRANTEAFF. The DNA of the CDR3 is TGTGCCAGCAGTTACAGGGCGAACACTGAAGCTTTCTTT.

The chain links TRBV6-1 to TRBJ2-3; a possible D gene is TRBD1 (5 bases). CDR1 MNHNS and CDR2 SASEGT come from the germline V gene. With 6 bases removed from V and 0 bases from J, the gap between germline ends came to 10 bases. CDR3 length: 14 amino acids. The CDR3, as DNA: TGTGCCAGCAGCACCGACAGCAGCACAGATACGCAGTATTTT. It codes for CASSTDSSTDTQYF.

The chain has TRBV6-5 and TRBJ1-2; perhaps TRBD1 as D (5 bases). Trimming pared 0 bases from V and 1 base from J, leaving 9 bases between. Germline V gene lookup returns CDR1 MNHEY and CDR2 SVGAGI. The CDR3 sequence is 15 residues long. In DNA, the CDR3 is TGTGCCAGCAGTTACTCGACGACAGTTAACTATGGCTACACCTTC. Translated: CASSYSTTVNYGYTF.

Here the CDR3 DNA reads TGTGCCAGCAGTGAAGGGGTGGCGGGAGGGCAACTGGGCACAGATACGCAGTATTTT. Translated: CASSEGVAGGQLGTDTQYF. The chain employs TRBV6-1 and TRBJ2-3; 9 bases agree with TRBD2. Germline CDR1 is MNHNS and CDR2 is SASEGT. The CDR3 has 19 amino acids. J was trimmed by 1 base and V by 1 base; bases with no gene match: 12.

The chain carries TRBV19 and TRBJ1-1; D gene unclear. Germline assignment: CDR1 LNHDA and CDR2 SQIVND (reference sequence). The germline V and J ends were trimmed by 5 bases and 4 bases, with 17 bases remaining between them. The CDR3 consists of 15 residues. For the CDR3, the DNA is TGTGCCAGTAGTCCCCTCTCCGAGGGAGGCACTGAAGCTTTCTTT. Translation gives CASSPLSEGGTEAFF.

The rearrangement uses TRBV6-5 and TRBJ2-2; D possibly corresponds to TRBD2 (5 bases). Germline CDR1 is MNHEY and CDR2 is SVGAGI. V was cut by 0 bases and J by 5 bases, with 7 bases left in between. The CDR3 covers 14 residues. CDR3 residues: CASSYSRVTGELFF. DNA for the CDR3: TGTGCCAGCAGTTACTCGAGGGTAACCGGGGAGCTGTTTTTT.

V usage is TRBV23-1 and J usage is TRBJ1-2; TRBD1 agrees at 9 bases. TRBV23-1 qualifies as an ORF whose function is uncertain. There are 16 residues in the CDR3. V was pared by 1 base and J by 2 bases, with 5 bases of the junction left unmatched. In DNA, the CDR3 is TGCGCCAGCAGTCAATGGAAACAGGGGGCGAACTATGGCTACACCTTC. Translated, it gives CASSQWKQGANYGYTF.

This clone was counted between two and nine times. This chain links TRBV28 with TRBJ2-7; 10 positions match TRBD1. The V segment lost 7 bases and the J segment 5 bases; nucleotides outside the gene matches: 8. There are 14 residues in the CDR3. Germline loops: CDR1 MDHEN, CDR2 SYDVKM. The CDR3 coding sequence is TGTGCCAGCAAGCCGGGACAGGGGTTTCACGAGCAGTACTTC. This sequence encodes CASKPGQGFHEQYF.

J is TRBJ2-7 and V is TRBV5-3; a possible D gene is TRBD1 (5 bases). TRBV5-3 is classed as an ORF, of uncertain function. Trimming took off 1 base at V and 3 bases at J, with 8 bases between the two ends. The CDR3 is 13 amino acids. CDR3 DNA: TGTGCCAGAAGCTTGCAGGGCCGCTACGAGCAGTACTTC. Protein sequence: CARSLQGRYEQYF.

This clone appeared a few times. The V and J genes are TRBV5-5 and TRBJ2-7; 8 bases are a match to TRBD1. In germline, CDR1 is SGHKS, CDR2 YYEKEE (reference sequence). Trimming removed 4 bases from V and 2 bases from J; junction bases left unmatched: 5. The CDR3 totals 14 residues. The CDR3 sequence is CASSATGVAYEQYF. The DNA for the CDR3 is TGTGCCAGCAGCGCGACAGGGGTGGCCTACGAGCAGTACTTC. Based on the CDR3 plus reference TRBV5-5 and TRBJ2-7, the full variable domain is DAGVTQSPTHLIKTRGQQVTLRCSPISGHKSVSWYQQVLGQGPQFIFQYYEKEERGRGNFPDRFSARQFPNYSSELNVNALLLGDSALYLCASSATGVAYEQYFGPGTRLTVT.

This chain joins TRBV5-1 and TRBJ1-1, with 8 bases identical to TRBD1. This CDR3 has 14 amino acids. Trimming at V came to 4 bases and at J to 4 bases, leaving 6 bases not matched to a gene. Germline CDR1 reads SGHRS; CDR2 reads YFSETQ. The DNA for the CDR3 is TGCGCCAGCAGCCCGGACAGGGTAGCCACTGAAGCTTTCTTT. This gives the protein CASSPDRVATEAFF.

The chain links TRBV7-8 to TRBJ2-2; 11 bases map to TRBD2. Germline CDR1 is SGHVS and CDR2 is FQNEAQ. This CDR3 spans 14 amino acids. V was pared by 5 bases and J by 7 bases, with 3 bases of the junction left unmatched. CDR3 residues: CASSTSGSGGELFF. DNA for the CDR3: TGTGCCAGCAGCACTAGCGGGAGCGGCGGGGAGCTGTTTTTT.

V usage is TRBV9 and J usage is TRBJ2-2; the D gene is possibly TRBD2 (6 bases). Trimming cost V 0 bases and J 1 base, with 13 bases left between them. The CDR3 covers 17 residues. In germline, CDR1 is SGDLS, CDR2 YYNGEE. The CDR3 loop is CASSVALERVNTGELFF. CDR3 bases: TGTGCCAGCAGCGTAGCTCTTGAGCGGGTGAACACCGGGGAGCTGTTTTTT.